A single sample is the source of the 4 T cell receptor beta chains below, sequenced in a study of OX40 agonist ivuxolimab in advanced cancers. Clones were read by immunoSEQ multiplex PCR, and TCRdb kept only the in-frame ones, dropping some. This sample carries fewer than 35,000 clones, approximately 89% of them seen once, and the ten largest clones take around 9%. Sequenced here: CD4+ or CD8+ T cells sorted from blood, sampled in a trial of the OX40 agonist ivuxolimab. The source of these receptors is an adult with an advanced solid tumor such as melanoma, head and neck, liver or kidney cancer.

The CDR3 reads CASSLSGFGADTQYF. The CDR3, as DNA: TGTGCCAGCAGCCTTAGCGGTTTTGGGGCAGATACGCAGTATTTT. The chain couples TRBV7-3 to TRBJ2-3; tentative D call: TRBD2 (6 bases). Per germline, CDR1 SGHTA and CDR2 FQGTGA. This CDR3 contains 15 residues. Trimming pared 5 bases from V and 4 bases from J, leaving 16 bases between. Looking up the rest from reference TRBV7-3 and TRBJ2-3 gives the full variable domain: GAGVSQTPSNKVTEKGKYVELRCDPISGHTALYWYRQSLGQGPEFLIYFQGTGAADDSGLPNDRFFAVRPEGSVSTLKIQRTERGDSAVYLCASSLSGFGADTQYFGPGTRLTVL.

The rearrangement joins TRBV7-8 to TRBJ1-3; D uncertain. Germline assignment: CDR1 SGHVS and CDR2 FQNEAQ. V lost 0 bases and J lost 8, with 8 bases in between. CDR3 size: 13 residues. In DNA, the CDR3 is TGTGCCAGCAGCTTAGCGCGGGGAGACACCATATATTTT. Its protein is CASSLARGDTIYF.

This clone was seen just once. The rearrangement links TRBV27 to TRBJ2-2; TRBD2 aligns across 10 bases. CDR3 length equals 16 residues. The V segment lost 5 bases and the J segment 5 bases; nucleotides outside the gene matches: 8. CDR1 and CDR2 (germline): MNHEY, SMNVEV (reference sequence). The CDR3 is CASSPPLAGATGELFF. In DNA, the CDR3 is TGTGCCAGCAGTCCCCCCCTAGCGGGAGCAACCGGGGAGCTGTTTTTT.

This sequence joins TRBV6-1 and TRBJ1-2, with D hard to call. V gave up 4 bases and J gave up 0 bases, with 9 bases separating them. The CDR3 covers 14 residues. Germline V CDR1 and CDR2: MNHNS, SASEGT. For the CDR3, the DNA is TGTGCCAGCAGTGGTGGAGGGTCTAACTATGGCTACACCTTC. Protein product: CASSGGGSNYGYTF.